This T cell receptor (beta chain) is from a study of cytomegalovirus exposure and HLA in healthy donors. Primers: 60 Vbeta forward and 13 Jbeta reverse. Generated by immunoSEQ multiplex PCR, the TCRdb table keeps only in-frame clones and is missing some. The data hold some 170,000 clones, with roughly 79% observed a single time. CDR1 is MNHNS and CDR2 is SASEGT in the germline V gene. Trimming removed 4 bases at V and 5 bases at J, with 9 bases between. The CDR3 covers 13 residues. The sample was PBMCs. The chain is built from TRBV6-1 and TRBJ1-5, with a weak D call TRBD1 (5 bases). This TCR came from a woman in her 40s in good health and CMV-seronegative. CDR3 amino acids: CASSVTGDQPQHF. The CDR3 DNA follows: TGTGCCAGCAGTGTTACAGGCGATCAGCCCCAGCATTTT.